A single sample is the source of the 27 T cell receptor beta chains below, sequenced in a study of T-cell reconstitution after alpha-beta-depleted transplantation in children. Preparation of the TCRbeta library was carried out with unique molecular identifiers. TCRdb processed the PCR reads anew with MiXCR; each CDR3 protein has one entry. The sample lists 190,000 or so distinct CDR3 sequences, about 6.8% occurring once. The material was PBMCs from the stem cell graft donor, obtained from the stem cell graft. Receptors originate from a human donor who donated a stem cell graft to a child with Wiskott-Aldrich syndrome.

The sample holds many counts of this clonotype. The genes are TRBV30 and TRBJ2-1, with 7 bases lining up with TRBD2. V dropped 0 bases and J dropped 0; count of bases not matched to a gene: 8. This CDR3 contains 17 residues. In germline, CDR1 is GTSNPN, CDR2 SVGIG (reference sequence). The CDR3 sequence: CAWSVDGRDYSYNEQFF. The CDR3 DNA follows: TGTGCCTGGAGTGTAGATGGTCGGGACTACTCCTACAATGAGCAGTTCTTC. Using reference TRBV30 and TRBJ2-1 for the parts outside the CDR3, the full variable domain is SQTIHQWPATLVQPVGSPLSLECTVEGTSNPNLYWYRQAAGRGLQLLFYSVGIGQISSEVPQNLSASRPQDRQFILSSKKLLLSDSGFYLCAWSVDGRDYSYNEQFFGPGTRLTVL.

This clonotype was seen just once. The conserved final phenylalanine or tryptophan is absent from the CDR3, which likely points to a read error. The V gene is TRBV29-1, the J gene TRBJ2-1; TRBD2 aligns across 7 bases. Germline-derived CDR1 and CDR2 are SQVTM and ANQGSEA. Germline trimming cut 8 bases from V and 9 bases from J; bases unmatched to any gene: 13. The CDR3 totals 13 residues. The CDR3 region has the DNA TGCAGCCAAAGCCGCGGGAGCTATGCTGAGCAGTTCTTA. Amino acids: CSQSRGSYAEQFL.

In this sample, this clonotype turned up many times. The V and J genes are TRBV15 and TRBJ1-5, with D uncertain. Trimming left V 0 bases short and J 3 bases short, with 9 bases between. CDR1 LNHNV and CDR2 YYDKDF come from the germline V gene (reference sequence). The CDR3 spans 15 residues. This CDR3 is CATSRDPLNNQPQHF. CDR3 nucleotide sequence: TGTGCCACCAGCAGAGATCCCCTAAACAATCAGCCCCAGCATTTT. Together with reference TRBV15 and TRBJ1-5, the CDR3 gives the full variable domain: DAMVIQNPRYQVTQFGKPVTLSCSQTLNHNVMYWYQQKSSQAPKLLFHYYDKDFNNEADTPDNFQSRRPNTSFCFLDIRSPGLGDTAMYLCATSRDPLNNQPQHFGDGTRLSIL.

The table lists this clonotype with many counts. The CDR3: CSARITDTQYF. CDR3 nucleotide sequence: TGCAGTGCTAGGATCACAGATACGCAGTATTTT. The chain links TRBV20-1 to TRBJ2-3; D gene uncertain. V lost 3 bases to trimming and J lost 2 bases, with 3 bases between them. CDR1 is DFQATT, CDR2 SNEGSKA, per germline (reference sequence). The CDR3 length is 11 residues.

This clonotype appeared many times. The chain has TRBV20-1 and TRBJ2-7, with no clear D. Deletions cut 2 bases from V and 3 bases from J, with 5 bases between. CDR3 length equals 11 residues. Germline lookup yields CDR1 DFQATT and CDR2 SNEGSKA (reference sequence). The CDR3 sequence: CSARSLYEQYF. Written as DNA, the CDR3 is TGCAGTGCTAGATCCCTCTACGAGCAGTACTTC.

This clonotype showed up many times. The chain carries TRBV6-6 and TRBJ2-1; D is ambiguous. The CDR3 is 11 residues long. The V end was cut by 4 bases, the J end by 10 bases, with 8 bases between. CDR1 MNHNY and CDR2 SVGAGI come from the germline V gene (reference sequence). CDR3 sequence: CASSFVEEQFF. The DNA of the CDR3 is TGTGCCAGCAGTTTTGTCGAGGAGCAGTTCTTC.

The CDR3: CASSTGTGASNQPQHF. CDR3 nucleotide sequence: TGTGCCAGCAGTACCGGGACAGGGGCTAGCAATCAGCCCCAGCATTTT. The chain carries TRBV2 and TRBJ1-5; TRBD1 agrees at 10 bases. Germline trimming cut 5 bases from V and 0 bases from J; bases unmatched to any gene: 4. CDR1 and CDR2 from the germline V gene are SNHLY and FYNNEI. There are 16 residues in the CDR3.

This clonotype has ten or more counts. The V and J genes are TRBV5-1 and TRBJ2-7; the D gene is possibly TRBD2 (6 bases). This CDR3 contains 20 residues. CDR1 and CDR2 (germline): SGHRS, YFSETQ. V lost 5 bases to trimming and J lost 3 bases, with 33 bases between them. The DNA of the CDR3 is TGCGCCAGCAGACTGGGGGAGGCAGTAATTTCTTTTTCAACTGACTACGAGCAGTACTTC. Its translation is CASRLGEAVISFSTDYEQYF. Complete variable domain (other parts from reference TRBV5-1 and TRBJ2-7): KAGVTQTPRYLIKTRGQQVTLSCSPISGHRSVSWYQQTPGQGLQFLFEYFSETQRNKGNFPGRFSGRQFSNSRSEMNVSTLELGDSALYLCASRLGEAVISFSTDYEQYFGPGTRLTVT.

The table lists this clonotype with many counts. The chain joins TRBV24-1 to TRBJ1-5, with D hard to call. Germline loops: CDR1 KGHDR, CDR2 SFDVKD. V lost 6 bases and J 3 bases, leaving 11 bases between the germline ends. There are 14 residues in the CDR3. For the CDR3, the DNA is TGTGCCACCAGTACGAGGGCTACCAATCAGCCCCAGCATTTT. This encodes CATSTRATNQPQHF.

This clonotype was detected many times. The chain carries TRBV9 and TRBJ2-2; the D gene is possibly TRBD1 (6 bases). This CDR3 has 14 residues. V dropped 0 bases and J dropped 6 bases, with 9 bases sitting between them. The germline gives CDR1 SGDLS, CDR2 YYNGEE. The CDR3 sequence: CASSVATGPGELFF. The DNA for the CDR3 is TGTGCCAGCAGCGTAGCTACAGGGCCCGGGGAGCTGTTTTTT.

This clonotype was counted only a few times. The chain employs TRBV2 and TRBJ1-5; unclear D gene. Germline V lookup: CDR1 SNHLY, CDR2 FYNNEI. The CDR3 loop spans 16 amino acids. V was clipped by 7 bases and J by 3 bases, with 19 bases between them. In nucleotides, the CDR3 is TGTGCCAGCATGACGGGAGTGATTGGAAACAATCAGCCCCAGCATTTT. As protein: CASMTGVIGNNQPQHF.

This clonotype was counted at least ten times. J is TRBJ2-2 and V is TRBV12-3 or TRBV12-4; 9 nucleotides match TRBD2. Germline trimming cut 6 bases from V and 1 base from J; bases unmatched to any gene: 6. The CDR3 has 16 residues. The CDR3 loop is CASRPSGTRNTGELFF. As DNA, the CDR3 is TGTGCCAGCAGACCTAGCGGGACTAGGAACACCGGGGAGCTGTTTTTT.

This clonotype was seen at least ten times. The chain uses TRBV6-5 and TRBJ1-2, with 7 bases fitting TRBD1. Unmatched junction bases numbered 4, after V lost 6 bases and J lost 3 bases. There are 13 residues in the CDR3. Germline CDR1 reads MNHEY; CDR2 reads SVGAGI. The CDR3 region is CASRRQGDYGYTF. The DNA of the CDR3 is TGTGCCAGCAGAAGACAGGGAGACTATGGCTACACCTTC.

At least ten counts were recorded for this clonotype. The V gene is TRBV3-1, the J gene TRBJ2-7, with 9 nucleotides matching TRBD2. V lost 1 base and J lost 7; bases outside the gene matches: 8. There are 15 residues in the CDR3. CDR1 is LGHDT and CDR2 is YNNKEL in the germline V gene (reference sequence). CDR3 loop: CASSQGLAGSGEQYF. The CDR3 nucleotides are TGTGCCAGCAGCCAAGGGCTAGCGGGATCGGGGGAGCAGTACTTC.

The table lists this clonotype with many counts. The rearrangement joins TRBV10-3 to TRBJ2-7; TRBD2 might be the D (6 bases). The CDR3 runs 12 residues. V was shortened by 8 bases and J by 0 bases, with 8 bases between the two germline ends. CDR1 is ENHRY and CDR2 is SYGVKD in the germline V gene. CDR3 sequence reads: CAISGSSYEQYF. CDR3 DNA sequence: TGTGCCATCTCCGGGAGCTCCTACGAGCAGTACTTC.

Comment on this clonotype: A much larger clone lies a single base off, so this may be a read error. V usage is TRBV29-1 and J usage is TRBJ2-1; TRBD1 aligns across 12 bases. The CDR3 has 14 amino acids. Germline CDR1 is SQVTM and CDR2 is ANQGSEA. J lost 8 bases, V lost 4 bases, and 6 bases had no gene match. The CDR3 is CSVVRDRGLDEQFF. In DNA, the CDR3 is TGCAGCGTTGTAAGGGACAGGGGGCTCGATGAGCAGTTCTTC.

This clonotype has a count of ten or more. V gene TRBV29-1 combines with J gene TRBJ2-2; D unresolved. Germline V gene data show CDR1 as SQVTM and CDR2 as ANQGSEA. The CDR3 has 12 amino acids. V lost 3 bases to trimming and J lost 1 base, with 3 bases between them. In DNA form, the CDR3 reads TGCAGCGTTGATTGGAACACCGGGGAGCTGTTTTTT. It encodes CSVDWNTGELFF.

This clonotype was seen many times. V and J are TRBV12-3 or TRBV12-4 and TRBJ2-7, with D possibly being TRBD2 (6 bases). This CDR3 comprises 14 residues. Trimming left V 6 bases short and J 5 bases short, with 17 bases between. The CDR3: CASRGGGNHHEQYF. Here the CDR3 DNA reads TGTGCCAGCAGGGGTGGGGGGAACCACCACGAGCAGTACTTC.

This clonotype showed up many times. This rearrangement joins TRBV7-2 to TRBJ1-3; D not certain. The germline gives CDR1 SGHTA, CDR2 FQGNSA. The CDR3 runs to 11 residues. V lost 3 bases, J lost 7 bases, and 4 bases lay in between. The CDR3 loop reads CASSFSNTIYF. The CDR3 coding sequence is TGTGCCAGCAGCTTCTCGAACACCATATATTTT.

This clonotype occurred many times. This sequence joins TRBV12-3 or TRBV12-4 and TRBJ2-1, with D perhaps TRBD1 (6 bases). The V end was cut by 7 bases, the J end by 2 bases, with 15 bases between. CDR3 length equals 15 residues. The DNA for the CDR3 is TGTGCCAGCACTTCAGGGGTAGGGACCTACAATGAGCAGTTCTTC. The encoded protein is CASTSGVGTYNEQFF.

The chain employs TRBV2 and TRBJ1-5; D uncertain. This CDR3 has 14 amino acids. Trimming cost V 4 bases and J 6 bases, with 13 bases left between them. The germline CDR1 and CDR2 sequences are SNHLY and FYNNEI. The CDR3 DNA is TGTGCCAGCAGTGGCCCCCAGTTAGGTCAGCCCCAGCATTTT. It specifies CASSGPQLGQPQHF.

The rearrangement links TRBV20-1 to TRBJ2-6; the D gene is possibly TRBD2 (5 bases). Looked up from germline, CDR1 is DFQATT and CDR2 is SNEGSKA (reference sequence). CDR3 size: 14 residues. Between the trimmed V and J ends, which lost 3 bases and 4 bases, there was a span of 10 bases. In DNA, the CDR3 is TGCAGTGCTAGCCCGTCGGGGGGGGCCAACGTCCTGACTTTC. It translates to CSASPSGGANVLTF.

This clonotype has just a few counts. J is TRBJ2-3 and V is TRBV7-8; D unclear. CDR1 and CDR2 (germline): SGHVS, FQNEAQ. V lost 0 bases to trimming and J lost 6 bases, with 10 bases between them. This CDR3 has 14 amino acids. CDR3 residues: CASSLARAPDTQYF. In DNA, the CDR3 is TGTGCCAGCAGCTTAGCTAGGGCCCCTGATACGCAGTATTTT.

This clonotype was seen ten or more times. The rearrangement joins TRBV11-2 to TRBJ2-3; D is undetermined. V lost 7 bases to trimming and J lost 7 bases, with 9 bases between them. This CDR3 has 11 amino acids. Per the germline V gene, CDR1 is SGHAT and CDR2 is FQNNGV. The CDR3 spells CASTITNTQYF. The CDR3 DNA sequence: TGTGCCAGCACGATAACCAATACGCAGTATTTT.

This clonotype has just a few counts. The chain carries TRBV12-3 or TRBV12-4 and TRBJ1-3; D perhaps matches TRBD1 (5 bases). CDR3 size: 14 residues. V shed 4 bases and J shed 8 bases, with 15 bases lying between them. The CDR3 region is CASSYEGPGDTIYF. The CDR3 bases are TGTGCCAGCAGTTACGAGGGCCCGGGGGACACCATATATTTT.

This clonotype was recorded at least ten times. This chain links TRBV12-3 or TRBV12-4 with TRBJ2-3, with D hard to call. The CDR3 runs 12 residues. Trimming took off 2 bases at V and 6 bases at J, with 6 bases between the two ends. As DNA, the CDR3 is TGTGCCAGCAGTTTACACGGGGATACGCAGTATTTT. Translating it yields CASSLHGDTQYF.

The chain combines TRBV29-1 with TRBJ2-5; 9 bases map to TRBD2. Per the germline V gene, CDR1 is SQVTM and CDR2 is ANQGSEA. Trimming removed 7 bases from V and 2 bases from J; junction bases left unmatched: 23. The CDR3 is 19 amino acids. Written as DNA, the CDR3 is TGCAGCGCTCCGACTAGGGGGGGCGCGGCGGGGGGGCAACAAGAGACCCAGTACTTC. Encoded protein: CSAPTRGGAAGGQQETQYF.